Following are 2 T cell receptor beta chains from one sample sequenced in a study of blood T cell repertoires in COVID-19. Clones were sequenced by immunoSEQ multiplex PCR, and TCRdb holds only the in-frame ones, with some missing. The table has roughly 91,000 clones, roughly 80% seen once. The sample was peripheral blood. Receptors originate from a man between 65 and 85 years old with acute or convalescent COVID-19.

This chain connects TRBV19 to TRBJ2-7; 8 nucleotides match TRBD1. This CDR3 has 15 residues. The germline V gene encodes CDR1 LNHDA and CDR2 SQIVND (reference sequence). V lost 6 bases to trimming and J lost 1 base; unmatched junction nucleotides: 8. As DNA, the CDR3 is TGTGCCAGTAGACAAGGACAGGGTGGGTCCTACGAGCAGTACTTC. Its translation is CASRQGQGGSYEQYF.

This chain joins TRBV15 and TRBJ1-2; D unclear. The CDR3 extends over 12 amino acids. The ends were cut back, 1 base at V and 6 bases at J, with 6 bases in the middle. Germline CDR1 is LNHNV and CDR2 is YYDKDF (reference sequence). The CDR3 region has the DNA TGTGCCACCAGCAGAGGGGAGGATGGCTACACCTTC. Protein product: CATSRGEDGYTF.